The T cell receptor beta chain under discussion was sequenced for a study of blood T cell repertoires in COVID-19. The CDR3 is made up of 20 amino acids. Trimming cost V 0 bases and J 1 base, with 22 bases left between them. Per the germline V gene, CDR1 is LGHNT and CDR2 is FRNRAP. Profiling relied on immunoSEQ multiplex PCR, and the TCRdb table lists in-frame clones only, not all of them. The table shows about 66,000 clones, with approximately 82% occurring only once. Sequencing was done on a sample of peripheral blood. This TCR was recovered from a man aged 55 to 70 with acute or convalescent COVID-19. This chain connects TRBV12-5 to TRBJ1-5; D gene ambiguous. CDR3 loop: CASGLVRGLVANSSNQPQHF. The CDR3 region has the DNA TGTGCTAGTGGTTTGGTACGAGGTTTGGTGGCCAATTCGAGCAATCAGCCCCAGCATTTT.